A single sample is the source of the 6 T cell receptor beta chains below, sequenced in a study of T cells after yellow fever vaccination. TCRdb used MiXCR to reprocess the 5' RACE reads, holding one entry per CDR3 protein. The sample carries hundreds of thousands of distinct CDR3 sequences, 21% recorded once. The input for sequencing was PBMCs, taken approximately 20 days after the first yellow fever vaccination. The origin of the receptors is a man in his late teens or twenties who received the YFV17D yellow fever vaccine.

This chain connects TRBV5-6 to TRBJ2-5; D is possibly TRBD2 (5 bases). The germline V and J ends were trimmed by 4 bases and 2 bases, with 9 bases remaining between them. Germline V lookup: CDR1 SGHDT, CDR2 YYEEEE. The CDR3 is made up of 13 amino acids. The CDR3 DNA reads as TGTGCCAGCAGCGTACTAGGGCAAGAGACCCAGTACTTC. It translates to CASSVLGQETQYF.

The CDR3 DNA reads as TGTGCCAGCAGTATAGGGGGGGCAAGGCAGCCCCAGCATTTT. Translating it yields CASSIGGARQPQHF. V usage is TRBV12-3 or TRBV12-4 and J usage is TRBJ1-5; possibly TRBD1 for D (6 bases). Trimming removed 5 bases from V and 7 bases from J, with 15 bases in between. CDR3 length: 14 residues.

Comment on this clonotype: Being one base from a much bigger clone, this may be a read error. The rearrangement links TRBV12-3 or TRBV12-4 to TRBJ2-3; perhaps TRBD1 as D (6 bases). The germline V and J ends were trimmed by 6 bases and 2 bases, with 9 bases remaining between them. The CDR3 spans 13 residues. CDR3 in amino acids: CASRWDNTDTQYF. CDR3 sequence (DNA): TGTGCCAGCAGATGGGACAACACAGATACGCAGTATTTT.

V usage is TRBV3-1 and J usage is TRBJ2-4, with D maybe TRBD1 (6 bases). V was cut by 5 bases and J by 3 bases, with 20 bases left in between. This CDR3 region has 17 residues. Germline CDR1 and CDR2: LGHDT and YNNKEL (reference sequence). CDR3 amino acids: CASSSQGTCWHKNIQYF. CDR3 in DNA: TGTGCCAGCAGCTCTCAGGGGACATGCTGGCACAAAAACATTCAGTACTTC.

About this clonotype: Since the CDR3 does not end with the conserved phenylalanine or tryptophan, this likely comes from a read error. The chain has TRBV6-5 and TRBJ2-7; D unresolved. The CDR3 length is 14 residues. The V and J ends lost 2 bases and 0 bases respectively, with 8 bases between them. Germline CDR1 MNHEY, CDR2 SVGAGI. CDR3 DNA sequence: TGTGCCAGCAGTTACAGCCAGAGCTCCTACGAGCAGTACTTG. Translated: CASSYSQSSYEQYL.

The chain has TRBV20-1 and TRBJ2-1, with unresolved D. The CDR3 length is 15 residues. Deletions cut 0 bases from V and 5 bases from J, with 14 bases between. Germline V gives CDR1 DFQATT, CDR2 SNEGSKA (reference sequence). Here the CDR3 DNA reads TGCAGTGCTAGAGATTCGAAGCGTATGAACAATGAGCAGTTCTTC. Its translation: CSARDSKRMNNEQFF.